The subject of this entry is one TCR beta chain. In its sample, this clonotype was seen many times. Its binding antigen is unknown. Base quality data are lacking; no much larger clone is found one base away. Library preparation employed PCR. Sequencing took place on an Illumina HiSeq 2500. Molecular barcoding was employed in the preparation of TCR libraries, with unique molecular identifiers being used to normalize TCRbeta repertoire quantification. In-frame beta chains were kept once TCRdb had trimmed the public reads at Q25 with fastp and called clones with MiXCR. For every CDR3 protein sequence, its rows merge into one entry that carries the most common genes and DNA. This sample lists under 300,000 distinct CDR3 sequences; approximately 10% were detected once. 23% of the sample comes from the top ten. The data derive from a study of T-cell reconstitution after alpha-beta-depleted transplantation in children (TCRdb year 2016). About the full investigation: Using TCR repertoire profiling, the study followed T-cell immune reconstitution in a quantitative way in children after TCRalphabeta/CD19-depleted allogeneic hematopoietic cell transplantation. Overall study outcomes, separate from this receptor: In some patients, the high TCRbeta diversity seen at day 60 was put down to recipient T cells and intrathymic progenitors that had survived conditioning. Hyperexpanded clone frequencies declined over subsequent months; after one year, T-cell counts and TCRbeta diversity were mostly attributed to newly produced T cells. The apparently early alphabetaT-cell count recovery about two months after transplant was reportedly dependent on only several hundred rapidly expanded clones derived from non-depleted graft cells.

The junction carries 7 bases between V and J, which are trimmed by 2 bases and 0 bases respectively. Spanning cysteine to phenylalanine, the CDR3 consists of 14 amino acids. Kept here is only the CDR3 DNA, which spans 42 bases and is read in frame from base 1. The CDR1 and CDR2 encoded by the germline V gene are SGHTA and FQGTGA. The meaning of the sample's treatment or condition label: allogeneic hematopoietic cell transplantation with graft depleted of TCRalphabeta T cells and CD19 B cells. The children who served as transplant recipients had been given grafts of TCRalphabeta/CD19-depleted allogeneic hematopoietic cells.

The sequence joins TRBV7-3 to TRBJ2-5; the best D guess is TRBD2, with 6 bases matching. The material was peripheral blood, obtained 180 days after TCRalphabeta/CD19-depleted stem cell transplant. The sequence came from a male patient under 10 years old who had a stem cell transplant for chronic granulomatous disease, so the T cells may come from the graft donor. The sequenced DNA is TGTGCCAGCAGCTTAGGAGGGAACCAAGAGACCCAGTACTTC. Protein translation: CASSLGGNQETQYF.